The sequence of this T cell receptor (beta chain) was determined in a study of blood T cells in healthy people across ages. This CDR3 comprises 16 residues. V shed 5 bases, J shed 2 bases, and the junction held 7 bases outside the gene matches. Germline CDR1 reads SEHNR; CDR2 reads FQNEAQ (reference sequence). This clonotype was picked up a small number of times. For the second PCR, which ran for about 7 to 11 cycles, a sample-barcoded 5' primer and a J-beta primer mix were used. TCRdb re-derived calls from the 5' RACE reads in MiXCR, one entry per CDR3 protein. The repertoire holds around 780,000 distinct CDR3 sequences, with around 50% as singletons.

Material: blood. The genes are TRBV7-9 and TRBJ2-7, with 12 bases that match TRBD2. This receptor was taken from a middle-aged man in good health. This CDR3 is CASSLTSGRNTYEQYF. CDR3 DNA sequence: TGTGCCAGCAGCCTGACTAGCGGGAGAAATACCTACGAGCAGTACTTC.